This passage covers 15 T cell receptor beta chains from one sample sequenced in a study of identical twins. TCRdb ran MiXCR on the 5' RACE reads and lists one entry per CDR3 protein. Of approximately 350,000 distinct CDR3 sequences in the sample, about 12% are singletons; the top ten hold roughly 7.8%. These data were also filed under a second study, of yellow fever vaccine responses in identical twins.

The sequenced sample was CD8+ T cells sorted from blood. The receptors were gathered from a woman in her late teens or twenties in good health.

The V call is TRBV3-1, the J call TRBJ2-1; TRBD2 matches at 8 bases. Germline loops: CDR1 LGHDT, CDR2 YNNKEL (reference sequence). The CDR3 sequence is 15 residues long. V trimming: 3 bases; J trimming: 1 base; junction bases outside the gene matches: 2. CDR3 sequence: CASSQERESYNEQFF. As DNA, the CDR3 is TGTGCCAGCAGCCAGGAGCGGGAGTCCTACAATGAGCAGTTCTTC.

This clonotype came up a few times. V is TRBV7-1 and J is TRBJ2-3, with 16 bases matching TRBD2. TRBV7-1 carries the ORF label, with uncertain function. CDR3 length: 22 residues. Unmatched junction bases numbered 15, after V lost 3 bases and J lost 0 bases. CDR3 in amino acids: CASSSRTYKPGLAGGSTDTQYF. CDR3 nucleotides: TGTGCCAGCAGCTCCAGAACATATAAACCGGGACTAGCGGGAGGGAGCACAGATACGCAGTATTTT.

The sample holds a few counts of this clonotype. CDR3 DNA sequence: TGTGCCACCGAAGGGGGGGGAAGCAATCAGCCCCAGCATTTT. Its protein product is CATEGGGSNQPQHF. The chain is built from TRBV6-1 and TRBJ1-5, with D perhaps TRBD1 (6 bases). Trimming removed 10 bases at V and 1 base at J, with 14 bases between. This CDR3 has 14 residues. Germline CDR1 reads MNHNS; CDR2 reads SASEGT.

The genes are TRBV13 and TRBJ2-5; D gene unclear. The germline V gene has CDR1 PRHDT and CDR2 FYEKMQ (reference sequence). This CDR3 comprises 14 residues. V was cut by 3 bases and J by 1 base, with 9 bases left in between. DNA for the CDR3: TGTGCCAGCAGCTTGCGAAGTCTCCAAGAGACCCAGTACTTC. Amino acids: CASSLRSLQETQYF.

V usage is TRBV10-3 and J usage is TRBJ2-1, with 8 bases matching TRBD2. CDR1 ENHRY and CDR2 SYGVKD come from the germline V gene. Trimming at V came to 3 bases and at J to 8 bases, leaving 9 bases not matched to a gene. The CDR3 has 15 amino acids. As DNA, the CDR3 is TGTGCCATCAGTGACCTAGCGGGTTGGGGGGATGAGCAGTTCTTC. Its translation is CAISDLAGWGDEQFF.

This clonotype was detected many times. CDR3 coding DNA: TGTGCCAGCAGTTTATCGACAGGGGACGGACAGCCCCAGCATTTT. Amino acids: CASSLSTGDGQPQHF. The J gene is TRBJ1-5, the V gene TRBV27, with 8 bases fitting TRBD1. The junction had 5 bases not matched to a gene; V was cut back by 0 bases and J by 7 bases. The germline gives CDR1 MNHEY, CDR2 SMNVEV (reference sequence). The CDR3 is made up of 15 amino acids.

The J gene is TRBJ2-5, the V gene TRBV7-9; TRBD2 is a possible D gene (5 bases). Germline loops: CDR1 SEHNR, CDR2 FQNEAQ (reference sequence). This CDR3 is built from 13 residues. V lost 2 bases to trimming and J lost 4 bases, with 8 bases between them. The CDR3 region has the DNA TGTGCCAGCAGCTTACCCGGGGTAGAGACCCAGTACTTC. It yields the protein CASSLPGVETQYF.

This clonotype showed up just a few times. The chain carries TRBV2 and TRBJ2-2, with 8 positions matching TRBD1. The V gene's germline CDR1 is SNHLY and CDR2 FYNNEI. The CDR3 consists of 16 residues. V gave up 6 bases and J gave up 0 bases; unmatched junction bases: 6. The CDR3 nucleotides are TGTGCCAGCAGCGGACAGGGAATCTCGAACACCGGGGAGCTGTTTTTT. It codes for CASSGQGISNTGELFF.

V gene TRBV2 combines with J gene TRBJ2-7; no definite D call. V gave up 4 bases and J gave up 3 bases, with 7 bases separating them. The CDR3 has 12 residues. CDR1 and CDR2 (germline): SNHLY, FYNNEI. CDR3 protein: CASSASGYEQYF. The CDR3 DNA reads as TGTGCCAGCAGTGCGTCGGGCTACGAGCAGTACTTC.

This clonotype was seen repeatedly, ten times or more. J is TRBJ2-3 and V is TRBV4-1, with D possibly being TRBD2 (6 bases). Germline-derived CDR1 and CDR2 are MGHRA and YSYEKL. V lost 2 bases, J lost 3 bases, and 18 bases lay in between. This CDR3 spans 17 amino acids. DNA for the CDR3: TGCGCCAGCAGCCAAAGACTAGGGCGCGATGGGACAGATACGCAGTATTTT. This gives the protein CASSQRLGRDGTDTQYF.

With regard to this clonotype: Sequence at one end of the junction differs from germline and may be a read error. The J gene is TRBJ2-7, the V gene TRBV6-1; the match to TRBD1 covers 8 bases. There are 15 residues in the CDR3. Germline CDR1 reads MNHNS; CDR2 reads SASEGT. The CDR3 region is CASGEDRGLPYEQYF. The CDR3 region has the DNA TGTGCCAGCGGTGAAGACAGGGGCCTACCCTACGAGCAGTACTTC.

The rearrangement uses TRBV27 and TRBJ1-2, with TRBD1 as a possible D gene (6 bases). This CDR3 comprises 12 residues. The V end was cut by 10 bases, the J end by 6 bases, with 15 bases between. Germline CDR1 is MNHEY and CDR2 is SMNVEV (reference sequence). CDR3 sequence reads: CATLGRGDGYTF. CDR3 sequence (DNA): TGTGCCACCCTGGGGAGGGGGGATGGCTACACCTTC.

This clonotype was counted ten times or more. The V and J genes are TRBV24-1 and TRBJ2-3; D gene unclear. Trimming pared 6 bases from V and 0 bases from J, leaving 6 bases between. Germline CDR1 reads KGHDR; CDR2 reads SFDVKD. The CDR3 runs to 13 residues. CDR3: CATSHPSTDTQYF. Written as DNA, the CDR3 is TGTGCCACCAGTCATCCTAGCACAGATACGCAGTATTTT.

The chain employs TRBV7-3 and TRBJ2-1; weak D call: TRBD2 (6 bases). This CDR3 has 14 residues. Trimming shortened V by 5 bases and J by 5 bases, and 13 bases separated the two germline ends. Germline CDR1 and CDR2: SGHTA and FQGTGA. CDR3 nucleotides: TGTGCCAGCAGCCACCAGGGACTCCACAATGAGCAGTTCTTC. Translation gives CASSHQGLHNEQFF.

There are a few counts of this clonotype. The chain couples TRBV28 to TRBJ2-1, with D maybe TRBD1 (6 bases). V gave up 6 bases and J gave up 8 bases, with 32 bases separating them. Germline CDR1 reads MDHEN; CDR2 reads SYDVKM. This CDR3 contains 19 residues. The CDR3 DNA follows: TGTGCCAGCAGCACTAACCATCTAACCCGGGACAAAAAGGGTGATGAGCAGTTCTTC. This gives the protein CASSTNHLTRDKKGDEQFF.